The TCR beta chain under discussion was sequenced for a study of T cell responses to AZD1222 COVID-19 vaccine. Study-wide findings and caveats: The study found vaccine-associated CD4 TCRs spanning spike, dominant at 160-218 and 743-854.

Trimming shortened V by 4 bases and J by 3 bases, and 6 bases separated the two germline ends. CDR1 SNHLY and CDR2 FYNNEI come from the germline V gene. This CDR3 is built from 12 residues. Note on this clone: The antigen remains unidentified.

Method: immunoSEQ multiplex PCR; TCRdb's copy keeps in-frame clones and lacks some. The sample shows some 89,000 clones, approximately 87% of them seen only once. The sequences come from peripheral blood, collected on day 0 of MenACWY control vaccination. The source is an adult in good health. The rearrangement joins TRBV2 to TRBJ1-2; no clear D. The DNA of the CDR3 is TGTGCCAGCAGTGGAGGTTACTATGGCTACACCTTC. As protein: CASSGGYYGYTF.